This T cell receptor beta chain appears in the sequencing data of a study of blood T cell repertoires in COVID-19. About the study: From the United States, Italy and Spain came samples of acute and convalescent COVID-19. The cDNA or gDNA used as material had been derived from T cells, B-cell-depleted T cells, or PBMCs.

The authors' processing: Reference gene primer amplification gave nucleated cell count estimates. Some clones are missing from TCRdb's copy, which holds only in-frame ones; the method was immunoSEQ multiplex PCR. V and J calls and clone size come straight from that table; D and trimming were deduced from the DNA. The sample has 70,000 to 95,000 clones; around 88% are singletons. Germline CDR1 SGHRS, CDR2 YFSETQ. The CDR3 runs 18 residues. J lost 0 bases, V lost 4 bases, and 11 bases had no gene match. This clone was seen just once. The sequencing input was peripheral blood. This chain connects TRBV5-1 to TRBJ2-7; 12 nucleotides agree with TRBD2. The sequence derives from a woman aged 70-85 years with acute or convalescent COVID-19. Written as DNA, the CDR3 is TGCGCCAGCAGCCTCATAAACTTGGGACTAGCGGGCTCCTACGAGCAGTACTTC. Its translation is CASSLINLGLAGSYEQYF.